This TCR beta chain emerged from a study of blood T cell repertoires in COVID-19. Background on the study: Sites across the United States, Italy and Spain contributed samples from acute and convalescent COVID-19. Sources were T cells, B-cell-depleted T cells, or PBMCs; the material itself was cDNA or gDNA.

The authors' processing: From reference gene primer amplification, estimates of nucleated cell counts were derived. Sequencing was performed with immunoSEQ multiplex PCR; in TCRdb, only in-frame clones are kept and a portion is missing. V, J and clone size were drawn from that table, and D and trimming were deduced from the DNA. The table includes a few hundred thousand clones, about 85% detected once. The specimen sequenced was peripheral blood. The clonotype was recovered from a woman aged 18-30 years with acute or convalescent COVID-19.

This chain's CDR3 is CASSGDTGANVLTF. In DNA form, the CDR3 reads TGTGCCAGCAGCGGGGACACTGGGGCCAACGTCCTGACTTTC. The chain combines TRBV3-1 (or the pseudogene TRBV3-2) with TRBJ2-6; D is perhaps TRBD1 (6 bases). Germline CDR1 is LGHDT and CDR2 is YNNKEL (reference sequence). V lost 5 bases and J lost 2, with 7 bases in between. The CDR3 has 14 residues.